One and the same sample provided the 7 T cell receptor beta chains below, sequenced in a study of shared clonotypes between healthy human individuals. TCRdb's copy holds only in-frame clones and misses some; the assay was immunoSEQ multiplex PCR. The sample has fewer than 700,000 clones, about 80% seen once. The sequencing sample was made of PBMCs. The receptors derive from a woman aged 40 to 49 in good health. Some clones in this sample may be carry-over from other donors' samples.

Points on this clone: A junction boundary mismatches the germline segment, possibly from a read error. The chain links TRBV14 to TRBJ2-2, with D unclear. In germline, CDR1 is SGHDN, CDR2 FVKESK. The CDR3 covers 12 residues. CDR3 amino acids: CTSSLIPGELFF. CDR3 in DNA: TGTACCAGCAGCCTAATACCCGGGGAGCTGTTTTTT.

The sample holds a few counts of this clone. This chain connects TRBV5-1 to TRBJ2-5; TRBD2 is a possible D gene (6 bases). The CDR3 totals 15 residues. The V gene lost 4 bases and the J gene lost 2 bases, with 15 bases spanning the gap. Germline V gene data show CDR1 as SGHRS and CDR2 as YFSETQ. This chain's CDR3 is CASSVAGTQQETQYF. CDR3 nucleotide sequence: TGCGCCAGCAGCGTGGCCGGGACTCAACAAGAGACCCAGTACTTC.

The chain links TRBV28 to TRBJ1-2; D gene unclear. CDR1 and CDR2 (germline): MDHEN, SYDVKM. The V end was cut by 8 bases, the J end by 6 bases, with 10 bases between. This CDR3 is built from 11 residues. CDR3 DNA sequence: TGTGCCAGCGGCTGGTACAATGGCTACACCTTC. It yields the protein CASGWYNGYTF.

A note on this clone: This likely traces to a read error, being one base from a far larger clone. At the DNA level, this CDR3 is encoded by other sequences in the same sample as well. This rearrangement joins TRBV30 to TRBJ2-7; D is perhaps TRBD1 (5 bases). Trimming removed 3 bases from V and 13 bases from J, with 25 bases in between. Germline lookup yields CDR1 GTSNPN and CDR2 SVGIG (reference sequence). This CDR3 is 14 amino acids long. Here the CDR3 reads CAWSRQIYQETQYF. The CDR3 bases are TGTGCCTGGAGCCGACAGATCTACCAAGAGACCCAATACTTC.

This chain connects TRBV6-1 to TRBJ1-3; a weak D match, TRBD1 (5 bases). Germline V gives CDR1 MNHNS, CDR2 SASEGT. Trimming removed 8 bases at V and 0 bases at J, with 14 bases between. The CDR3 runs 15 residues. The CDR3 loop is CASGWDGSSGNTIYF. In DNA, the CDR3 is TGTGCCAGCGGCTGGGACGGCAGCTCTGGAAACACCATATATTTT.

Here the CDR3 reads CASSRLQGGRTEAFF. CDR3 nucleotides: TGTGCCAGCAGCCGTTTGCAGGGGGGGAGGACTGAAGCTTTCTTT. V usage is TRBV7-6 and J usage is TRBJ1-1; TRBD1 agrees at 7 bases. Unmatched junction bases numbered 11, after V lost 5 bases and J lost 5 bases. Per the germline V gene, CDR1 is SGHVS and CDR2 is FNYEAQ. The CDR3 totals 15 residues.

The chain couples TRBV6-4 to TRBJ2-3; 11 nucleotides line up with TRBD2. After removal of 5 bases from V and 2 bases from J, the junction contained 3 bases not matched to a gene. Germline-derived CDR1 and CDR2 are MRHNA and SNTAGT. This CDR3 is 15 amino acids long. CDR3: CASSPGLAVTDTQYF. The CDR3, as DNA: TGTGCCAGCAGTCCGGGACTAGCGGTCACAGATACGCAGTATTTT.